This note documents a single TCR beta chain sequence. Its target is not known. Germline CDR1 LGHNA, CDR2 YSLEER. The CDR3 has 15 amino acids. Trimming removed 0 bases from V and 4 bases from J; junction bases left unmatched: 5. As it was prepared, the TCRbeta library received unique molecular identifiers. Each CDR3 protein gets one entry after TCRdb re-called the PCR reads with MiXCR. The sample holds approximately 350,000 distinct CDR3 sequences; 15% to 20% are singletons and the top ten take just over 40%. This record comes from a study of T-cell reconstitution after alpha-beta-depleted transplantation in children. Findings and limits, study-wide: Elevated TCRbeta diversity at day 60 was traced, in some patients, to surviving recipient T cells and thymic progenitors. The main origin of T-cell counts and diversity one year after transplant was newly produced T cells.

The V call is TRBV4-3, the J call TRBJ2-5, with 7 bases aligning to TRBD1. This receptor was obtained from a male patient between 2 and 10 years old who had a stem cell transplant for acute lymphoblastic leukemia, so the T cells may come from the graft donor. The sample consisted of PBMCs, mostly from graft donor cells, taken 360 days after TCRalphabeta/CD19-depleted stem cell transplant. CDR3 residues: CASSQDLGGAETQYF. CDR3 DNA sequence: TGCGCCAGCAGCCAAGATCTAGGGGGCGCAGAGACCCAGTACTTC.